Here is one T cell receptor beta chain with its context. Time point noted: after dendritic cell vaccination, including at tumor progression/relapse. CDR3 length equals 16 residues. V was cut by 5 bases and J by 0 bases, with 14 bases left in between. Germline CDR1 reads SGHDN; CDR2 reads FVKESK. These data are taken from a study of glioma-infiltrating T cells after dendritic cell vaccination. The protocol was immunoSEQ multiplex PCR, while the TCRdb copy is restricted to in-frame clones and leaves out a portion. Altogether approximately 62,000 clones are present, about 89% being singletons, with the ten largest covering 11%.

This sequence joins TRBV14 and TRBJ2-1, with TRBD2 as a possible D gene (6 bases). Material: blood, obtained after dendritic cell vaccination. The receptor was derived from a human donor with glioblastoma. The CDR3 region is CASSILADSSYNEQFF. The CDR3 DNA follows: TGTGCCAGCAGCATCTTAGCGGACTCCTCCTACAATGAGCAGTTCTTC.